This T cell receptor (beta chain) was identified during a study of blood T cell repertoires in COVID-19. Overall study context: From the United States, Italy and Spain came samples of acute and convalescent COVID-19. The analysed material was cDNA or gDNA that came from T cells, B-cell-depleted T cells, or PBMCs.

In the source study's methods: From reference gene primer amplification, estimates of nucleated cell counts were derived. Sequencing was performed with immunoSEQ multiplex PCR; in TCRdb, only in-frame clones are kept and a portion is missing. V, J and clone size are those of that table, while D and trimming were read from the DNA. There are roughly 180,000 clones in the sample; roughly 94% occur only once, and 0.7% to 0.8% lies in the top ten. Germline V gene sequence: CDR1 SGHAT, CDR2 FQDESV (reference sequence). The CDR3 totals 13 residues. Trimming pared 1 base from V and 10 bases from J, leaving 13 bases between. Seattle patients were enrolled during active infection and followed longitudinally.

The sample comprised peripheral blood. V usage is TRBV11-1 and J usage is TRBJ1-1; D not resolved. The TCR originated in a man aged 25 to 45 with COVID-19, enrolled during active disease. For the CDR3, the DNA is TGTGCCAGCAGCTTAGGGGAGGTCGATGGAGCTTTCTTT. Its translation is CASSLGEVDGAFF.